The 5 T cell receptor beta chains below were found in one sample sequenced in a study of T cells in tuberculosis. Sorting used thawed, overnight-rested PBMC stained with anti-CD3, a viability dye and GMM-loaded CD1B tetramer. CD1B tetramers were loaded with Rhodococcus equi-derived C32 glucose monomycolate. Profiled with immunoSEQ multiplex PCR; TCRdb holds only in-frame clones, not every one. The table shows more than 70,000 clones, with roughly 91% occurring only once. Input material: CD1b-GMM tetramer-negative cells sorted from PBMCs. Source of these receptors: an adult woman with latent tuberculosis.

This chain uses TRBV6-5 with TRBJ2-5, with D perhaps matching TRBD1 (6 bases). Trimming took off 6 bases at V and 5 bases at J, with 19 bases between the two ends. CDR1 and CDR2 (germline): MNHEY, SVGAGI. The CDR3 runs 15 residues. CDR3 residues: CASRAPGVKVETQYF. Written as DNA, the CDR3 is TGTGCCAGCAGAGCCCCAGGGGTTAAGGTCGAGACCCAGTACTTC.

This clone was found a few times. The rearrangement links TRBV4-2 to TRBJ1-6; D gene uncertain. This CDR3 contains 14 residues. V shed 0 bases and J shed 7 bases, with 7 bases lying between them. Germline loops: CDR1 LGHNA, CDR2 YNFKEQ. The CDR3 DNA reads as TGTGCCAGCAGCCAAGAGGGCAGAAATTCACCCCTCCACTTT. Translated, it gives CASSQEGRNSPLHF.

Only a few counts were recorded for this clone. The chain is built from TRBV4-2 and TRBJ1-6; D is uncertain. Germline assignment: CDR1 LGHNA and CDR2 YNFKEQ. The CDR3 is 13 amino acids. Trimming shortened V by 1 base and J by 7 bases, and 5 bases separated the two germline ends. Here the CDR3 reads CASSQVMNSPLHF. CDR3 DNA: TGTGCCAGCAGCCAAGTTATGAATTCACCCCTCCACTTT.

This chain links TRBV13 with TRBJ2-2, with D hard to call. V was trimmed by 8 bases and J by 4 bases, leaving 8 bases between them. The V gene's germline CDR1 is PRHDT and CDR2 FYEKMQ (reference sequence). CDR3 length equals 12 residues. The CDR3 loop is CASLRVTGELFF. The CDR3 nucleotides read TGTGCCAGCTTACGGGTCACCGGGGAGCTGTTTTTT.

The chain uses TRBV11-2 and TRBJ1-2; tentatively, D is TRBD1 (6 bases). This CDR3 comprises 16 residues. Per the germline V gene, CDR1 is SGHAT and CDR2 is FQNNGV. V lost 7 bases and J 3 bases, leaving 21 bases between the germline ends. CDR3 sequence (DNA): TGTGCCAGCAACTCCCCGGGGGGGGGCGAGTACTATGGCTACACCTTC. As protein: CASNSPGGGEYYGYTF.